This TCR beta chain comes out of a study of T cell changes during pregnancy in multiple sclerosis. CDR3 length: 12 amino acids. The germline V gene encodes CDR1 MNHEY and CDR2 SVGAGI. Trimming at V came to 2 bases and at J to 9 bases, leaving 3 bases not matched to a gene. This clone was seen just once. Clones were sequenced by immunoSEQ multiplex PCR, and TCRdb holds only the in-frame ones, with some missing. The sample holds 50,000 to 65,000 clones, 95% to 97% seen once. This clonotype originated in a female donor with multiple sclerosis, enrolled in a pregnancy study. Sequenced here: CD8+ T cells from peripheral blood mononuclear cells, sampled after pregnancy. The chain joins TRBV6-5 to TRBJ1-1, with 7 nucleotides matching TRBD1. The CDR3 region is CASSYKDRQAFF. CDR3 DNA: TGTGCCAGCAGTTACAAGGACAGGCAAGCTTTCTTT.